This TCR beta chain was sequenced in a study of T cell repertoires in cytomegalovirus infection. Study-level information: Public TCR beta signature analysis indicated the presence of both CMV infection and matching HLA type. Study-wide findings and caveats: Based on cumulative public TCR beta family frequency, carriers of CMV plus the relevant HLA were identified. It was HLA-C-restricted CMV-specific TCR beta clonotypes that dominated the response ex vivo.

The germline CDR1 and CDR2 sequences are SQVTM and ANQGSEA. This CDR3 region has 15 residues. V dropped 0 bases and J dropped 0 bases, with 12 bases sitting between them. TCRdb ran MiXCR on the reads and lists one entry per CDR3 protein. The data show some 700,000 distinct CDR3 sequences, with 35% to 45% seen just once and about 2.8% held by the top ten. Note on this clonotype: Its antigen is as yet unknown.

The chain is built from TRBV29-1 and TRBJ2-7; no firm D call. The sequence came from a human donor in good health (CMV status not recorded). Some clones in this sample may be carry-over from other donors' samples. Specimen: PBMCs. The CDR3: CSVEDGRSSSYEQYF. For the CDR3, the DNA is TGCAGCGTTGAAGACGGTAGATCGAGCTCCTACGAGCAGTACTTC.